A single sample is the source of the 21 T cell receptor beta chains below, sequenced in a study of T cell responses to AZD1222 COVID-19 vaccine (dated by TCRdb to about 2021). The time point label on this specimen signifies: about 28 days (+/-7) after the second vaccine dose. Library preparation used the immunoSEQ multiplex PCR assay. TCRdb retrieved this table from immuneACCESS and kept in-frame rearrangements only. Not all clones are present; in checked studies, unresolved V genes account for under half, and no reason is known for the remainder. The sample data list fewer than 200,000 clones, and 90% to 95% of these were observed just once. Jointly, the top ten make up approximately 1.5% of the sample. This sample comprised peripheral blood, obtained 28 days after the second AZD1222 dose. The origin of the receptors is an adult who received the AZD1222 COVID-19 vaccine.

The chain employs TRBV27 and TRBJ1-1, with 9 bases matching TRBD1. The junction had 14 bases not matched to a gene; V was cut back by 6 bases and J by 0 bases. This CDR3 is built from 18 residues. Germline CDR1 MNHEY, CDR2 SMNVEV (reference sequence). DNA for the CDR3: TGTGCCAGCAGGCTCCGGTCTAGGGACAGGGATTTGAACACTGAAGCTTTCTTT. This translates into CASRLRSRDRDLNTEAFF.

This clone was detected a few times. The CDR3 nucleotides read TGTGCCAGCCGACCTAGGTACAGCGTTGTCCATGAGCAGTTCTTC. This encodes CASRPRYSVVHEQFF. This sequence joins TRBV27 and TRBJ2-1; D gene unclear. Germline CDR1 MNHEY, CDR2 SMNVEV (reference sequence). The CDR3 runs 15 residues. V lost 8 bases and J lost 8, with 22 bases in between.

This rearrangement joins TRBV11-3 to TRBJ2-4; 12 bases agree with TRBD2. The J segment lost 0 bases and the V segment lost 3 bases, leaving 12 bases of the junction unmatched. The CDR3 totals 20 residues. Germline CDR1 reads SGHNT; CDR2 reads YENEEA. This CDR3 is CASSLASGGESNIAKNIQYF. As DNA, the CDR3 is TGTGCCAGCAGCTTGGCTAGCGGGGGGGAATCAAATATAGCCAAAAACATTCAGTACTTC.

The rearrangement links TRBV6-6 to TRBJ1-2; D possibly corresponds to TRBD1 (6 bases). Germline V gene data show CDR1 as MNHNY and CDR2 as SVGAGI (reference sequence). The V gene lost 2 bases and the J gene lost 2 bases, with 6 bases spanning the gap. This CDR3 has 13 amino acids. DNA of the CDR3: TGTGCCAGCAGTTACGGGACAAACTATGGCTACACCTTC. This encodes CASSYGTNYGYTF.

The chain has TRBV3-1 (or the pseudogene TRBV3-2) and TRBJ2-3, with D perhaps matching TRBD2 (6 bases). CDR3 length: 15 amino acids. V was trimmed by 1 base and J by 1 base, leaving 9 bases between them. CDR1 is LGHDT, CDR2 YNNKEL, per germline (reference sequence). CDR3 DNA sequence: TGTGCCAGCAGCCAAGCCGCTAGCGGCACAGATACGCAGTATTTT. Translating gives CASSQAASGTDTQYF.

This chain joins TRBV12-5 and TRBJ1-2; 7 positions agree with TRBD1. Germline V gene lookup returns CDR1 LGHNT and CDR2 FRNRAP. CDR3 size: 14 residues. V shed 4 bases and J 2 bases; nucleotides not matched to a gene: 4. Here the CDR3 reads CASGYLGQNYGYTF. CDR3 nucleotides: TGTGCTAGTGGTTACCTGGGACAGAACTATGGCTACACCTTC.

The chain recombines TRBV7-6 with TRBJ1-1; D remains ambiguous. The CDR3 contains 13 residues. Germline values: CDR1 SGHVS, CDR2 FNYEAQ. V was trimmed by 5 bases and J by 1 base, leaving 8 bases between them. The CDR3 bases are TGTGCCAGCAGCCCAGAGGGGAACACTGAAGCTTTCTTT. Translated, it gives CASSPEGNTEAFF. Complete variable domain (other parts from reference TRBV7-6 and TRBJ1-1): GAGVSQSPRYKVTKRGQDVALRCDPISGHVSLYWYRQALGQGPEFLTYFNYEAQQDKSGLPNDRFSAERPEGSISTLTIQRTEQRDSAMYRCASSPEGNTEAFFGQGTRLTVV.

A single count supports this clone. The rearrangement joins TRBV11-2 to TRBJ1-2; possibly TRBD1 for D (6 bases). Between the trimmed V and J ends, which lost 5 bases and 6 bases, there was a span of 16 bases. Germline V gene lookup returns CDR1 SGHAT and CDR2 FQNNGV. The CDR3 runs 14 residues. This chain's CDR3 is CASSPLRGGDGYTF. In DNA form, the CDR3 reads TGTGCCAGCAGCCCGCTAAGAGGGGGGGATGGCTACACCTTC.

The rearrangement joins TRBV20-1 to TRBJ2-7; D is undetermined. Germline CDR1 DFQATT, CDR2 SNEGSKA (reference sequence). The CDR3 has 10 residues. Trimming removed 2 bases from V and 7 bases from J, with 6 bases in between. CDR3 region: CSARQEEQYF. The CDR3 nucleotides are TGCAGTGCTAGACAGGAAGAGCAGTACTTC.

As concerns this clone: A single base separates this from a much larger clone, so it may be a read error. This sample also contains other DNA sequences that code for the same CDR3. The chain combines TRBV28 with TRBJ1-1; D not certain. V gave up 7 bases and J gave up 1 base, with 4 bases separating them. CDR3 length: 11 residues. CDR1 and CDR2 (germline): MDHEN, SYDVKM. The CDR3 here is CASTGNTEAFF. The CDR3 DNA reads TGTGCCAGCACAGGGAACACTGAAGCTTTCTTT.

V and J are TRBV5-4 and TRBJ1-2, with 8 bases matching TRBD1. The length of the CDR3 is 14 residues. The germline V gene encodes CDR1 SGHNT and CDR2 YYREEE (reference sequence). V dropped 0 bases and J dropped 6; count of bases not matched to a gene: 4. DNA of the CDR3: TGTGCCAGCAGCTTGGGACAGGGGTTTAATGGCTACACCTTC. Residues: CASSLGQGFNGYTF.

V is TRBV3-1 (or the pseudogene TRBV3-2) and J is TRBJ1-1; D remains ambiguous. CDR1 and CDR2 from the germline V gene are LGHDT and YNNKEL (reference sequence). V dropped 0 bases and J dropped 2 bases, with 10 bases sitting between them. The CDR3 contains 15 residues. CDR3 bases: TGTGCCAGCAGCCAAGATCCAGAGACTAACACTGAAGCTTTCTTT. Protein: CASSQDPETNTEAFF.

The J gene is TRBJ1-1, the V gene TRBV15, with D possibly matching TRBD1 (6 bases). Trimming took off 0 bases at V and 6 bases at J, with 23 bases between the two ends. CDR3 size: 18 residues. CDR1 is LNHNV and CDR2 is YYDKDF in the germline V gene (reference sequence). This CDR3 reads CATSRDLAGEEFSAEAFF. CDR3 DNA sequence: TGTGCCACCAGCAGAGATTTGGCAGGGGAAGAGTTTAGTGCTGAAGCTTTCTTT.

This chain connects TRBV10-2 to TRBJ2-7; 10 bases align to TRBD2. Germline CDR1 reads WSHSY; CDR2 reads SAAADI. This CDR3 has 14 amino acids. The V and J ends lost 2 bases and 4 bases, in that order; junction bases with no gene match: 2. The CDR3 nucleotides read TGCGCCAGCAGTGAGGGACTAGCGGAGTACGAGCAGTACTTC. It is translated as CASSEGLAEYEQYF.

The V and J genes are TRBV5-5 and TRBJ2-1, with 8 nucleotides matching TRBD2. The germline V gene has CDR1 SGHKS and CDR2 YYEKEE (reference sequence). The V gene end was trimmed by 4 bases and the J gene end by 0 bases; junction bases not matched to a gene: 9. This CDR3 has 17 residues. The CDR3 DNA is TGTGCCAGCAGCGGCTCTACTAGCGGACGCTCCTACAATGAGCAGTTCTTC. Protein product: CASSGSTSGRSYNEQFF.

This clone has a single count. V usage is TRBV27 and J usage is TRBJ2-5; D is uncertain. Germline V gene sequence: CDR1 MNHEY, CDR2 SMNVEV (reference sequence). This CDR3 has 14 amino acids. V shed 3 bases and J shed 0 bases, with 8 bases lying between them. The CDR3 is CASSFIGDQETQYF. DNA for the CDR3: TGTGCCAGCAGTTTTATTGGCGACCAAGAGACCCAGTACTTC.

This CDR3 reads CASSQTRARGAEAFF. In nucleotides, the CDR3 is TGTGCCAGCAGCCAAACCAGGGCAAGAGGGGCTGAAGCTTTCTTT. The rearrangement joins TRBV3-1 (or the pseudogene TRBV3-2) to TRBJ1-1; D is perhaps TRBD1 (5 bases). Trimming stripped 2 bases from V and 6 bases from J, with 16 bases between. The CDR3 covers 15 residues. CDR1 is LGHDT and CDR2 is YNNKEL in the germline V gene (reference sequence).

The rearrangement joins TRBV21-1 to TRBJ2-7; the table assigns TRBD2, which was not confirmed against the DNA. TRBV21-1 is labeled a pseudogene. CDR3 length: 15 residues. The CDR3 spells CASSKRGPDSYEQYF. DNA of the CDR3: TGTGCCAGCAGCAAACGAGGCCCGGACTCTTACGAGCAGTACTTC.

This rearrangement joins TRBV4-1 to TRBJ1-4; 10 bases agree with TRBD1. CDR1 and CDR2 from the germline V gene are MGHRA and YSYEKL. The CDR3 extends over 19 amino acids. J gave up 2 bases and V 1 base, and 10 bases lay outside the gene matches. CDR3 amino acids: CASSQARTGGVATNEKLFF. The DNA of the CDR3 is TGCGCCAGCAGCCAAGCCCGGACAGGGGGTGTAGCCACTAATGAAAAACTGTTTTTT.

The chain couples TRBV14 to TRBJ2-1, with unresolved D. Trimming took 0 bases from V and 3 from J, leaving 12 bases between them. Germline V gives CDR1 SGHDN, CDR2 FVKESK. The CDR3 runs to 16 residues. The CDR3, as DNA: TGTGCCAGCAGCCAAGATCACGTGGCAGACTACAATGAGCAGTTCTTC. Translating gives CASSQDHVADYNEQFF.

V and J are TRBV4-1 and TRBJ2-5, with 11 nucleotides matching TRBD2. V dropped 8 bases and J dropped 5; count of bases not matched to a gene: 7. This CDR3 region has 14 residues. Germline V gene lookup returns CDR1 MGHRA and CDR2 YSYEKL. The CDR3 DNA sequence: TGCGCCAGCTGGGTAGCGGGGGGGCGGGAGACCCAGTACTTC. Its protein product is CASWVAGGRETQYF.